The next 24 T cell receptor beta chains were all read from a single sample in a study of CD8 T cells in Susac syndrome. After extraction with the RNeasy kit, about 0.45 to 1 ug of the RNA was reverse transcribed using random hexamers. MiXCR was run by TCRdb on the immunoSEQ multiplex PCR reads, yielding one entry per CDR3 protein. The table records some 150,000 distinct CDR3 sequences, approximately 96% of them present only once. Sequenced sample: CD4+ T cells from PBMCs. These receptors were obtained from a human donor with Susac syndrome.

This clonotype was recorded only once. J is TRBJ1-5 and V is TRBV7-3; D gene uncertain. CDR3 length: 13 amino acids. Germline values: CDR1 SGHTA, CDR2 FQGTGA. The germline V and J ends were trimmed by 0 bases and 7 bases, with 7 bases remaining between them. The CDR3 sequence: CASSLTHGQPQHF. For the CDR3, the DNA is TGTGCCAGCAGCTTAACCCACGGGCAGCCCCAGCATTTT.

The table lists this clonotype with a count of one. This sequence joins TRBV2 and TRBJ2-7; TRBD1 might be the D (6 bases). This CDR3 is 14 amino acids long. In germline, CDR1 is SNHLY, CDR2 FYNNEI. Trimming removed 6 bases from V and 3 bases from J, with 15 bases in between. CDR3 region: CASRDDRRLYEQYF. CDR3 nucleotide sequence: TGTGCCAGCAGGGATGACAGGCGTCTCTACGAGCAGTACTTC.

The genes are TRBV5-6 and TRBJ1-1; D is undetermined. Germline loops: CDR1 SGHDT, CDR2 YYEEEE. Trimming took 1 base from V and 0 from J, leaving 7 bases between them. This CDR3 has 14 amino acids. Here the CDR3 DNA reads TGTGCCAGCAGCTTGATTGGTCTGAACACTGAAGCTTTCTTT. Its translation: CASSLIGLNTEAFF.

This clonotype is a singleton in its sample. The chain combines TRBV7-2 with TRBJ1-1, with TRBD1 matching over 9 bases. This CDR3 spans 13 amino acids. In germline, CDR1 is SGHTA, CDR2 FQGNSA. Unmatched junction bases numbered 2, after V lost 6 bases and J lost 3 bases. The CDR3 here is CASRGQGHTEAFF. Here the CDR3 DNA reads TGTGCCAGCAGGGGACAGGGACACACTGAAGCTTTCTTT.

Only a few counts were recorded for this clonotype. The chain recombines TRBV29-1 with TRBJ2-1; D may be TRBD2 (6 bases). Germline CDR1 SQVTM, CDR2 ANQGSEA. The CDR3 is made up of 14 amino acids. V lost 4 bases to trimming and J lost 9 bases, with 19 bases between them. CDR3 in amino acids: CSVAGFSGLGEQFF. The CDR3 DNA is TGCAGCGTTGCCGGTTTTAGCGGATTGGGTGAGCAGTTCTTC.

The V and J genes are TRBV14 and TRBJ1-3, with D uncertain. CDR1 is SGHDN and CDR2 is FVKESK in the germline V gene. Trimming shortened V by 0 bases and J by 9 bases, and 9 bases separated the two germline ends. This CDR3 has 13 residues. The CDR3 spells CASSQEKITTIYF. The CDR3 DNA reads as TGTGCCAGCAGCCAAGAGAAAATAACCACCATATATTTT.

This chain links TRBV12-3 or TRBV12-4 with TRBJ2-2; 9 bases fit TRBD1. There are 15 residues in the CDR3. J gave up 5 bases and V 1 base, and 2 bases lay outside the gene matches. The CDR3 sequence is CASSLEGQGTGELFF. CDR3 nucleotide sequence: TGTGCCAGCAGTTTAGAAGGACAGGGGACCGGGGAGCTGTTTTTT.

CDR3 sequence (DNA): TGCAGTGCTAGAGATCGGCTCAGGACCTCCTACGAGCAGTACTTC. Translation: CSARDRLRTSYEQYF. The chain links TRBV20-1 to TRBJ2-7; D is uncertain. The ends were cut back, 0 bases at V and 0 bases at J, with 12 bases in the middle. CDR1 and CDR2 from the germline V gene are DFQATT and SNEGSKA (reference sequence). The CDR3 extends over 15 amino acids.

The CDR3 here is CSALDRDGSGANVLTF. CDR3 DNA sequence: TGCAGCGCCCTGGACAGGGATGGTTCTGGGGCCAACGTCCTGACTTTC. The chain has TRBV29-1 and TRBJ2-6; the match to TRBD1 covers 8 bases. V gave up 7 bases and J gave up 1 base; unmatched junction bases: 9. From germline, CDR1 is SQVTM and CDR2 ANQGSEA. The CDR3 consists of 16 residues.

V is TRBV7-9 and J is TRBJ1-1; possibly TRBD1 for D (5 bases). CDR1 and CDR2 from the germline V gene are SEHNR and FQNEAQ (reference sequence). This CDR3 contains 12 residues. Trimming removed 5 bases at V and 5 bases at J, with 9 bases between. CDR3 loop: CASSEEGTEAFF. The CDR3 DNA reads as TGTGCCAGCAGCGAAGAGGGGACTGAAGCTTTCTTT. Combining the CDR3 with reference TRBV7-9 and TRBJ1-1 gives the whole variable domain DTGVSQNPRHKITKRGQNVTFRCDPISEHNRLYWYRQTLGQGPEFLTYFQNEAQLEKSRLLSDRFSAERPKGSFSTLEIQRTEQGDSAMYLCASSEEGTEAFFGQGTRLTVV.

V and J are TRBV3-1 and TRBJ1-6; D unresolved. The CDR3 runs 18 residues. Trimming took 3 bases from V and 10 from J, leaving 25 bases between them. CDR1 and CDR2 from the germline V gene are LGHDT and YNNKEL (reference sequence). This CDR3 is CASSHSPARAFRASPLHF. The CDR3 DNA follows: TGTGCCAGCAGCCACTCCCCGGCTCGTGCCTTTAGGGCGTCACCCCTCCACTTT. Variable domain in full (rest from reference TRBV3-1 and TRBJ1-6): DTAVSQTPKYLVTQMGNDKSIKCEQNLGHDTMYWYKQDSKKFLKIMFSYNNKELIINETVPNRFSPKSPDKAHLNLHINSLELGDSAVYFCASSHSPARAFRASPLHFGNGTRLTVT.

V gene TRBV29-1 combines with J gene TRBJ2-7; possibly TRBD1 for D (5 bases). The germline gives CDR1 SQVTM, CDR2 ANQGSEA. This CDR3 comprises 13 residues. The V end was cut by 4 bases, the J end by 2 bases, with 12 bases between. The CDR3 loop is CSVGQSATYEQYF. The CDR3 region has the DNA TGCAGCGTTGGACAGAGCGCAACCTACGAGCAGTACTTC.

V is TRBV5-1 and J is TRBJ2-5, with TRBD1 matching over 7 bases. The CDR3 runs to 12 residues. CDR1 SGHRS and CDR2 YFSETQ come from the germline V gene. After removal of 7 bases from V and 4 bases from J, the junction contained 4 bases not matched to a gene. Here the CDR3 DNA reads TGCGCCAGCGGAAGGGGGCGAGAGACCCAGTACTTC. It codes for CASGRGRETQYF.

The chain links TRBV20-1 to TRBJ2-1; D is undetermined. This CDR3 has 13 amino acids. CDR1 is DFQATT and CDR2 is SNEGSKA in the germline V gene (reference sequence). Trimming took off 5 bases at V and 6 bases at J, with 14 bases between the two ends. The CDR3 is CSAPHNSGNEQFF. CDR3 in DNA: TGCAGTGCTCCTCATAACTCGGGCAATGAGCAGTTCTTC.

The rearrangement uses TRBV29-1 and TRBJ2-3, with 7 bases fitting TRBD2. This CDR3 is built from 15 residues. Trimming at V came to 2 bases and at J to 3 bases, leaving 8 bases not matched to a gene. The germline gives CDR1 SQVTM, CDR2 ANQGSEA. The CDR3: CSVEFGGIRTDTQYF. In DNA, the CDR3 is TGCAGCGTTGAATTCGGGGGGATTAGGACAGATACGCAGTATTTT.

The CDR3 loop reads CASSLTGLPPDTQYF. The CDR3 DNA reads as TGTGCCAGCAGCTTAACAGGACTTCCTCCAGATACGCAGTATTTT. The V gene is TRBV7-2, the J gene TRBJ2-3; D tentatively fits TRBD1 or TRBD2 (5 bases each). Deletions cut 2 bases from V and 4 bases from J, with 13 bases between. The V gene's germline CDR1 is SGHTA and CDR2 FQGNSA. The CDR3 is 15 residues long.

The chain is built from TRBV3-1 and TRBJ2-5; D is uncertain. The CDR3 has 15 amino acids. Germline loops: CDR1 LGHDT, CDR2 YNNKEL (reference sequence). V gave up 0 bases and J gave up 2 bases, with 10 bases separating them. The CDR3 DNA reads as TGTGCCAGCAGCCAAGATTGGGGTCCGCAAGAGACCCAGTACTTC. It is translated as CASSQDWGPQETQYF.

V usage is TRBV18 and J usage is TRBJ1-3; 8 bases agree with TRBD1. In germline, CDR1 is KGHSH, CDR2 LQKENI. CDR3 length: 17 residues. V gave up 3 bases and J gave up 0 bases; unmatched junction bases: 7. The CDR3 loop is CASSPRTGTNSGNTIYF. For the CDR3, the DNA is TGTGCCAGCTCACCTCGGACAGGGACTAACTCTGGAAACACCATATATTTT.

The sample holds one count of this clonotype. The chain couples TRBV20-1 to TRBJ2-1, with D possibly matching TRBD2 (6 bases). The V end lost 3 bases, the J end lost 9 bases, and 21 bases lay between the germline ends. This CDR3 is 15 amino acids long. Germline V gene sequence: CDR1 DFQATT, CDR2 SNEGSKA (reference sequence). CDR3 coding DNA: TGCAGTGCTAGGGAGAGTGGGAGGTTTCAGAGTGAGCAGTTCTTC. Translated: CSARESGRFQSEQFF.

The V and J genes are TRBV10-3 and TRBJ2-7; 8 bases are a match to TRBD2. The CDR3 covers 14 residues. Trimming removed 2 bases from V and 6 bases from J; junction bases left unmatched: 6. Germline CDR1 and CDR2: ENHRY and SYGVKD. In DNA, the CDR3 is TGTGCCATCAGTGAGATTCGGGGGGGCGCCGAGCAGTACTTC. This encodes CAISEIRGGAEQYF.

This clonotype was seen a single time. The chain recombines TRBV29-1 with TRBJ2-3; 13 nucleotides agree with TRBD2. This CDR3 has 14 residues. V was pared by 7 bases and J by 6 bases, with 7 bases of the junction left unmatched. Germline CDR1 reads SQVTM; CDR2 reads ANQGSEA. The DNA of the CDR3 is TGCAGCGCCGCCCGGACTAGCGGGAGTGATACGCAGTATTTT. It translates to CSAARTSGSDTQYF.

This rearrangement joins TRBV7-2 to TRBJ2-3, with D unresolved. The V gene's germline CDR1 is SGHTA and CDR2 FQGNSA. The CDR3 extends over 14 amino acids. The V gene lost 1 base and the J gene lost 6 bases, with 11 bases spanning the gap. CDR3 amino acids: CASSLDHLADTQYF. Here the CDR3 DNA reads TGTGCCAGCAGCTTAGACCACCTTGCGGATACGCAGTATTTT.

V gene TRBV19 combines with J gene TRBJ2-1; D not resolved. Germline CDR1 and CDR2: LNHDA and SQIVND (reference sequence). Trimming took off 3 bases at V and 0 bases at J, with 9 bases between the two ends. CDR3 size: 15 residues. CDR3 sequence (DNA): TGTGCCAGTAGTATGCGTTTCAGCTCCTACAATGAGCAGTTCTTC. Encoded protein: CASSMRFSSYNEQFF. Together with reference TRBV19 and TRBJ2-1, the CDR3 gives the full variable domain: DGGITQSPKYLFRKEGQNVTLSCEQNLNHDAMYWYRQDPGQGLRLIYYSQIVNDFQKGDIAEGYSVSREKKESFPLTVTSAQKNPTAFYLCASSMRFSSYNEQFFGPGTRLTVL.

This clonotype has a single count. The chain uses TRBV9 and TRBJ2-3; TRBD1 is a possible D gene (6 bases). The CDR3 totals 17 residues. V lost 4 bases and J 1 base, leaving 19 bases between the germline ends. CDR1 and CDR2 (germline): SGDLS, YYNGEE. CDR3 loop: CASSQEDKGGRTDTQYF. Written as DNA, the CDR3 is TGTGCCAGCAGCCAAGAGGATAAAGGGGGACGCACAGATACGCAGTATTTT.